This TCR beta chain was identified during a study of T cell responses to AZD1222 COVID-19 vaccine (dated by TCRdb to the early 2020s). About the full investigation: AZD1222 recipients whose second dose came at about 4 weeks and those whose second dose came at about 12 weeks were combined into one group, since spike-specific TCR depth and breadth did not differ between the two schedules. TCR sequencing covered over 230 trial participants: 200 to 210 given two doses of AZD1222 and about 26 given two doses of MenACWY control vaccine. Enrollment into the trials was organized by age into subgroups of 18-55, 56-69 and 70-plus years, and those subgroups contained approximately 150, 30 and 60 TCR-sequenced participants, respectively. Study-level results and caveats: Reportedly, close to half of the unique spike-specific TCRs recognized epitopes lying outside the regions that are mutated in the B.1.351 and B.1.1.7 variants. The 56-69-year group was small, and its depth increase did not reach significance, likely because of low power. After two AZD1222 doses, spike-specific TCR breadth and depth were significantly higher than at day 0 and than in MenACWY recipients. No day 14 peak-response samples were available, so repertoires were characterized only after the peak T cell response. Conclusions about previously exposed vaccinees are limited, since just five or six AZD1222 recipients were seropositive for SARS-CoV-2 at baseline. CD4 TCRs associated with the vaccine covered the entire spike protein, and the dominant responses were in regions 160-218 and 743-854. Participants were mostly white British, with more females than males. The authors suggested clonal diversity may have been underestimated.

V is reduced by 3 bases and J by 2 bases, leaving a spacing of 16 bases between them. Its CDR3 holds 16 amino acids, cysteine through phenylalanine. CDR3 DNA only is kept here, 48 bases in frame from base 1. Via the germline V gene, CDR1 is SGDLS and CDR2 YYNGEE. Concerning this clone: Its antigen remains unidentified. No base quality information exists; no much larger clone differs at one position.

This specimen's time point label, per the study, means: baseline before first vaccination. Vaccinee samples were obtained from the UK trials COV001 and COV002, which included a single-blind randomized controlled phase 2/3 trial of AZD1222 (ChAdOx1 nCoV-19) in healthy adults. Trial participant PBMC samples were collected at day 0 and day 28 after the second dose for TCRbeta chain sequencing. The CDR3 regions of human TCRbeta chains were analyzed by immunosequencing. On the authors' methods: Repertoire TCRs were checked for matches against a reference library of SARS-CoV-2-specific TCRs that had been generated using the MIRA antigen-specificity platform. Breadth was defined as the fraction of unique TCRs that were SARS-CoV-2-associated. Depth was defined as the fraction of total T cells that were SARS-CoV-2-associated. Using the MIRA data, each spike-specific TCR was assigned both to the spike region to which the TCR was reactive and to a CD4 or CD8 class. Log10-transformed breadth and depth values were compared by one-way ANOVA with Sidak's multiple comparisons tests. TCRdb stores this immuneACCESS table with in-frame sequences only. Part of the clones is absent; in the studies checked, under half of the shortfall reflects unresolved V genes, and no reason is known for the rest. V and J calls and clone size are given by that table; D and trimming were obtained from the DNA. This sample is represented by more than 150,000 clones; approximately 90% of them were singletons. 1.5% to 2% of the sample is held by the ten biggest clonotypes.

The sequencing here drew on peripheral blood, taken on day 0 of AZD1222 vaccination. The sequence was obtained from an adult in good health. The rearranged chain carries TRBV9 and TRBJ2-3; the D element could tentatively be TRBD1 or TRBD2, as 5 bases agree for each. The CDR3 sequence is CASSGPRGYDTDTQYF. The DNA sequence reads TGTGCCAGCAGCGGGCCCCGGGGCTACGACACAGATACGCAGTATTTT. Outside the CDR3, residues come from the reference TRBV9 and TRBJ2-3 proteins, so the full variable domain is: DSGVTQTPKHLITATGQRVTLRCSPRSGDLSVYWYQQSLDQGLQFLIQYYNGEERAKGNILERFSAQQFPDLHSELNLSSLELGDSALYFCASSGPRGYDTDTQYFGPGTRLTVL.